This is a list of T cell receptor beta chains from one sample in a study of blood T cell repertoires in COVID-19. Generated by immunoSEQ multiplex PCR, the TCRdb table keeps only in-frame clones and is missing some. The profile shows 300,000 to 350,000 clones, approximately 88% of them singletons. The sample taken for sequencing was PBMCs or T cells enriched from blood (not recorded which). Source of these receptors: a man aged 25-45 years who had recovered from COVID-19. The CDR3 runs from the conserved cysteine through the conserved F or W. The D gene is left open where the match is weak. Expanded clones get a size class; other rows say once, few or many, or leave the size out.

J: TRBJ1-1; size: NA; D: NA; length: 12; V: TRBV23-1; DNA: TGCGCCAGCAACCTCAGGGTGACTGAAGCTTTCTTT; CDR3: CASNLRVTEAFF
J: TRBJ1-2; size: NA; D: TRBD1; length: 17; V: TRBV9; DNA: TGTGCCAGCAGCCCGAGGGACCCACGACAGGGCCGTTATGGCTACACCTTC; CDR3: CASSPRDPRQGRYGYTF
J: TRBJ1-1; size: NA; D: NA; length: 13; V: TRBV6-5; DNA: TGTGCCAGCAGTCCACAAATGAACACTGAAGCTTTCTTT; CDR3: CASSPQMNTEAFF
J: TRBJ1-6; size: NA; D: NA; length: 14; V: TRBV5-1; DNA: TGCGCCAGCAGCTTGGATGCAGGGCTTTCACCCCTCCACTTT; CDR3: CASSLDAGLSPLHF
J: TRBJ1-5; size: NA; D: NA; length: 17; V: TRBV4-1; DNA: TGCGCCAGCAGCCAAGAAACGGGATCTTATAGCAATCAGCCCCAGCATTTT; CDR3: CASSQETGSYSNQPQHF
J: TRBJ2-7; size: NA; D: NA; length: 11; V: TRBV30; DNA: TGTGCCTGGAGTGATATATACGAGCAGTACTTC; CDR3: CAWSDIYEQYF
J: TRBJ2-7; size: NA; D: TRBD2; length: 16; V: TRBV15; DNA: TGTGCCACCAGCGGAGATAGCGGGAGGGCTTACTACGAGCAGTACTTC; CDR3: CATSGDSGRAYYEQYF
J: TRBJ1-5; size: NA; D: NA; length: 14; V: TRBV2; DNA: TGTGCCAGCAGTGACCTTAGGGGTGAACAGCCCCAGCATTTT; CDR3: CASSDLRGEQPQHF
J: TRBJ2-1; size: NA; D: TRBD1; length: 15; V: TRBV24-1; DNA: TGTGCCACCAGTGAGTCCGGGACAGGGGCCAATGAGCAGTTCTTC; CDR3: CATSESGTGANEQFF
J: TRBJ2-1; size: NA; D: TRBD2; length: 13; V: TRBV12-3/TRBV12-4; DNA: TGTGCCAGCGGGACTAGCGGGTACAATGAGCAGTTCTTC; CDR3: CASGTSGYNEQFF
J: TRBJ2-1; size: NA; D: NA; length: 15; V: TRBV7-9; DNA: TGTGCCAGCAGCGCCCCTAAGGGGGGGTACAATGAGCAGTTCTTC; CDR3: CASSAPKGGYNEQFF
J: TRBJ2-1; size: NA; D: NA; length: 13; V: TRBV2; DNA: TGTGCCGGGGGCGCATACTCCTACAATGAGCAGTTCTTC; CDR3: CAGGAYSYNEQFF
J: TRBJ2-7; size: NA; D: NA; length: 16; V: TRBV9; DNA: TGTGCCAGCAGCGCCCTCGGACAGAGCAACTCCTACGAGCAGTACTTC; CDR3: CASSALGQSNSYEQYF
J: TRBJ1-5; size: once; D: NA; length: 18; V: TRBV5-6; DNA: TGTGCCAGCAGCCCCGGGGGGAGGGGTACCTATAGCAATCAGCCCCAGCATTTT; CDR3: CASSPGGRGTYSNQPQHF
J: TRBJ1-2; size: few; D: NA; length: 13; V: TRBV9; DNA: TGTGCCAGCAGCCCCGGGGATAACTATGGCTACACCTTC; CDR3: CASSPGDNYGYTF
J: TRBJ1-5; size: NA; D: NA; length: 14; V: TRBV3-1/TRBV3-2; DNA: TGTGCCAGCAGCCATACGGGAGGGTATCAGCCCCAGCATTTT; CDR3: CASSHTGGYQPQHF
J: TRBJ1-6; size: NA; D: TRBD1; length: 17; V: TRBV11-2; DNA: TGTGCCAGCAGCTTAGTGGGGGCCGGGACAGGGAATTCACCCCTCCACTTT; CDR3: CASSLVGAGTGNSPLHF
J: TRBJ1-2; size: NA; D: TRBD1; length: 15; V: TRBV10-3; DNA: TGTGCCATCAGTGAGACCAGGACAGGGAACTATGGCTACACCTTC; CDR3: CAISETRTGNYGYTF
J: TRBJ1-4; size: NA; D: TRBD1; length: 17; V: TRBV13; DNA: TGTGCCAGCAGCCCGAGGGGCCTACAGGGGACTAATGAAAAACTGTTTTTT; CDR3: CASSPRGLQGTNEKLFF
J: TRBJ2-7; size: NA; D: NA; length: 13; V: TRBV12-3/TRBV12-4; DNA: TGTGCCAGCAGTCTACTGACAGGCTACGAGCAGTACTTC; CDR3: CASSLLTGYEQYF
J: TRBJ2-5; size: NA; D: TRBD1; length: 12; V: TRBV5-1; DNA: TGCGCCAGCAGCTTTGACAGGGAAAGGGGAAACTTC; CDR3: CASSFDRERGNF
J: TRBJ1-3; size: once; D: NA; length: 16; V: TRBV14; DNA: TGTGCCAGCAGCCAAGCGTTGAGGATCTCTGGAAACACCATATATTTT; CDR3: CASSQALRISGNTIYF
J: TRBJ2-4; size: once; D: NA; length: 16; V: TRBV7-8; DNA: TGTGCCAGCAGCGGGAGAAGACTTGGGGCCAAAAACATTCAGTACTTC; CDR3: CASSGRRLGAKNIQYF
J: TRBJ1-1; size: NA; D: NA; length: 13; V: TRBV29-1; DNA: TGCAGCGTTTTTTCCTCCGGAGGGTATGAAGCTTTCTTT; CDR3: CSVFSSGGYEAFF
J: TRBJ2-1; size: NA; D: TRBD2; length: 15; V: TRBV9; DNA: TGTGCCAGCAGCGTTACTAGCGGTTTCTACAATGAGCAGTTCTTC; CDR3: CASSVTSGFYNEQFF
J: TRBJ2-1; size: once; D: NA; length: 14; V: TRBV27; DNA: TGTGCCAGCACTCCCTCGGTGCCCTACAATGAGCAGTTCTTC; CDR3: CASTPSVPYNEQFF
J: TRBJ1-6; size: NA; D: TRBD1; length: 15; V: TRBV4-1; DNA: TGCGCCAGCAGCCAAGGACGGGACAGTTTCTCACCCCTCCACTTT; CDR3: CASSQGRDSFSPLHF
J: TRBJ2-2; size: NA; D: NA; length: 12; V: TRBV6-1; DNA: TGTGCCAGCAGTGATCGGGGCGGGGAGCTGTTTTTT; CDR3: CASSDRGGELFF
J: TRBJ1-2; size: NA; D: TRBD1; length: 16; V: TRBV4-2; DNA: TGTGCCAGCAGCCAAGATATTGGACAGGGAGACTATGGCTACACCTTC; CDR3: CASSQDIGQGDYGYTF
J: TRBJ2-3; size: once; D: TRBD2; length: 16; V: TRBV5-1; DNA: TGCGCCAGCGGCAATAGCGGGGGGGCCCGCACAGATACGCAGTATTTT; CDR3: CASGNSGGARTDTQYF
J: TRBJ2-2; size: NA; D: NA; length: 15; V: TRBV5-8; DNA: TGTGCCAGCAGGTCGGAGGGATTTAACACCGGGGAGCTGTTTTTT; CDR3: CASRSEGFNTGELFF
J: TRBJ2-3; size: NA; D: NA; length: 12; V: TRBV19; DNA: TGTGCCAGTAGTATAAAGGGGGATACGCAGTATTTT; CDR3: CASSIKGDTQYF
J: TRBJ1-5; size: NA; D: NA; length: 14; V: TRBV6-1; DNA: TGTGCCAGCAGTGAAGGCGGGGAGTATCAGCCCCAGCATTTT; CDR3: CASSEGGEYQPQHF
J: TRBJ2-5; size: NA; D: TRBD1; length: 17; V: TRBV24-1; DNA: TGTGCCACCAGTAAGATCGGGACAGGGGATTTTCAAGAGACCCAGTACTTC; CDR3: CATSKIGTGDFQETQYF
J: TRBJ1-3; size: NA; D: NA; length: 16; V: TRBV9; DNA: TGTGCCAGCAGCCCGGTCGCCCAGGCCTCTGGAAACACCATATATTTT; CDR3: CASSPVAQASGNTIYF
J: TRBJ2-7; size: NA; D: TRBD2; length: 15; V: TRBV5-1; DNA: TGCGCCAGCAGCGAAACTAGCGGGGGGGCCTACGAGCAGTACTTC; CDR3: CASSETSGGAYEQYF
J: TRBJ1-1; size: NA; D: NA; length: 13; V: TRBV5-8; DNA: TGTGCCAGCAGCTTCTCACAGGCCCCGTGGGCTTTCTTT; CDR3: CASSFSQAPWAFF
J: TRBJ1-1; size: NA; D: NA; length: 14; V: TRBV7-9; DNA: TGTGCCAGCAGCTTTGAAGCCGTGAACACTGAAGCTTTCTTT; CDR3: CASSFEAVNTEAFF
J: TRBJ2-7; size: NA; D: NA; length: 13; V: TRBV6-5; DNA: TGTGCCAGCCGAGACAGGTTATCCTACGAGCAGTACTTC; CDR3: CASRDRLSYEQYF
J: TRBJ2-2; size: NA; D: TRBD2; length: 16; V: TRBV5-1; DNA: TGCGCCAGCAGCTTGGCCGGACTAGAAAACACCGGGGAGCTGTTTTTT; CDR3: CASSLAGLENTGELFF
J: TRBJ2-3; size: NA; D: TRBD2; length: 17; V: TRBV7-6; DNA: TGTGCCAGCAGCCAGGGACCCGCGGGGGGAAGCACAGATACGCAGTATTTT; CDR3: CASSQGPAGGSTDTQYF
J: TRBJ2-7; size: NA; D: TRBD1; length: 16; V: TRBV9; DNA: TGTGCCAGCAGCGCCTCAGGGGGCATCCCCTCCTACGAGCAGTACTTC; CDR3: CASSASGGIPSYEQYF
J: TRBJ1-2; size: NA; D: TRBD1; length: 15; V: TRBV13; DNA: TGTGCCAGCAGCTCGGGACAGGGATTAGGCTATGGCTACACCTTC; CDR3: CASSSGQGLGYGYTF
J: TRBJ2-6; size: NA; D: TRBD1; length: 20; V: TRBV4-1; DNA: TGCGCCAGCAGCCAAAGACCGCGGGGGACAGGGGGCTCTGGGGCCAACGTCCTGACTTTC; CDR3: CASSQRPRGTGGSGANVLTF
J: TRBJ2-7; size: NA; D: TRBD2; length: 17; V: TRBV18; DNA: TGTGCCAGCTCACCAAGGCTGCTAGCGGGGGGGCCGGGGGAGCAGTACTTC; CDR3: CASSPRLLAGGPGEQYF
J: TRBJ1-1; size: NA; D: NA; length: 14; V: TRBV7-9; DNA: TGTGCCAGCAGCTTAGATCTGTTGAACACTGAAGCTTTCTTT; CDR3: CASSLDLLNTEAFF
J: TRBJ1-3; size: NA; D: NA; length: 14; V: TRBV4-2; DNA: TGTGCCAGCAGCCCAGGGGAAAACCAAAACACCATATATTTT; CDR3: CASSPGENQNTIYF
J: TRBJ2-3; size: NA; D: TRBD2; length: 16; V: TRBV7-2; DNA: TGTGCCAGCATCCTAGCGGGGGGGCCGCGCACAGATACGCAGTATTTT; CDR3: CASILAGGPRTDTQYF
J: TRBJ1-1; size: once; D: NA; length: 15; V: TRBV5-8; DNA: TGTGCCAGCAGCGCCCTGGGGGGGGGCCTCACTGAAGCTTTCTTT; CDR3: CASSALGGGLTEAFF
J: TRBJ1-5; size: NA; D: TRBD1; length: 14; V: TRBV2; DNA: TGTGCCAGCACCTCCGACAGGGCGTATCAGCCCCAGCATTTT; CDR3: CASTSDRAYQPQHF
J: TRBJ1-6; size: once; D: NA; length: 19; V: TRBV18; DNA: TGTGCCAGCTCACCCTCGGGGGGGCCCTCCGGATTGTATAATTCACCCCTCCACTTT; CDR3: CASSPSGGPSGLYNSPLHF
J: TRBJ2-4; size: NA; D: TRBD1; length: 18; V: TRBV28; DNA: TGTGCCAGCAGTCTAAGAGTTTTGGGACAGGGTGACAAAAACATTCAGTACTTC; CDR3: CASSLRVLGQGDKNIQYF
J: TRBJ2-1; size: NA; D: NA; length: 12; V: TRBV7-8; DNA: TGTGCCAGCAGCCCATACAACAATGAGCAGTTCTTC; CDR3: CASSPYNNEQFF
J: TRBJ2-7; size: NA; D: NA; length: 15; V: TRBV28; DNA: TGTGCCAGCAGTTTATCGTGGGGGGATTGGTACGAGCAGTACTTC; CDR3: CASSLSWGDWYEQYF